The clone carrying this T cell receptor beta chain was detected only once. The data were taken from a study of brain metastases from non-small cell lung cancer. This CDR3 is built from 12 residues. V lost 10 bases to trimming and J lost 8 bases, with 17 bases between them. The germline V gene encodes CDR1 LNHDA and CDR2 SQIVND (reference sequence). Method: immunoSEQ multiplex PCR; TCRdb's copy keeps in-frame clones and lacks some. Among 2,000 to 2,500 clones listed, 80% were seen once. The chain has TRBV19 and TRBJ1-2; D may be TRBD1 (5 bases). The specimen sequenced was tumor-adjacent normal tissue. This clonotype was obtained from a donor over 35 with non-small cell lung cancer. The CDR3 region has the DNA TGTGCCACTGGGACGGACTATGGGGGCTACACCTTC. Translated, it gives CATGTDYGGYTF.